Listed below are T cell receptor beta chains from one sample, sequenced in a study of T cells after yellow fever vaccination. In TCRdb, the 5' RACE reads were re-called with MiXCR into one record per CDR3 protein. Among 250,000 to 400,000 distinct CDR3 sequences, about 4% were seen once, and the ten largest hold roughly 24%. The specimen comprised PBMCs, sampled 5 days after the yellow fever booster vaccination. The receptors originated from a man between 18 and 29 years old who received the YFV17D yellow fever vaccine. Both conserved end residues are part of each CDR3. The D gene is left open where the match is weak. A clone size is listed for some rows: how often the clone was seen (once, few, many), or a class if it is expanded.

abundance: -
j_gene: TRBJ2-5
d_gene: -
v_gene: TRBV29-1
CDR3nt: TGCAGCGTTGACCTACACCAAGAGACCCAGTACTTC
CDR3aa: CSVDLHQETQYF

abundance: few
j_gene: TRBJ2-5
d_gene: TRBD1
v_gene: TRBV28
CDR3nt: TGTGCCAGCAGTACAGAGGGACAGCCTAAAGAGACCCAGTACTTC
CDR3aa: CASSTEGQPKETQYF

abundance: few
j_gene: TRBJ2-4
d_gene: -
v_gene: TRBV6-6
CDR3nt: TGTGCCAGCGGGGAGACAGGCCTAGCCAAAAACATTCAGTACTTC
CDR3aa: CASGETGLAKNIQYF

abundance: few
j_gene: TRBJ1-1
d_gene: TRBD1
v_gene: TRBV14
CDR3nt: TGTGCCAGCAGCCAAGACATACGGACAGGAGGAAACACTGAAGCTTTCTTT
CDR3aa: CASSQDIRTGGNTEAFF

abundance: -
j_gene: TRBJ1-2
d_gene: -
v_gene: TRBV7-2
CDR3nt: TGTGCCAGCAGGCCGGGGGGCTGGCCGAACTATGGCTACACCTTC
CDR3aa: CASRPGGWPNYGYTF

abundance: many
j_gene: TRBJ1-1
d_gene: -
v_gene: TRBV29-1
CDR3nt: TGCAGCGTGGGACGGGGGAACACTGAAGCTTTCTTT
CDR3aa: CSVGRGNTEAFF

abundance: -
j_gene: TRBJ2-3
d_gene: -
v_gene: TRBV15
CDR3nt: TGTGCCACCAGCGACTTAACAACGACAGATACGCAGTATTTT
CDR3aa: CATSDLTTTDTQYF

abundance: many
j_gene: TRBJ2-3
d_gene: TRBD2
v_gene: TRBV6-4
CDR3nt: TGTGCCAGCAGTGAGGCTAGCGGGGATAGCACAGATACGCAGTATTTT
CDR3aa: CASSEASGDSTDTQYF

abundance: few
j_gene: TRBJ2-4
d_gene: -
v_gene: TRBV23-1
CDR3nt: TGCGCCAGCACCCCAAGAGAGCATCTTCGGGCCAAAAACATTCAGTACTTC
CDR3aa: CASTPREHLRAKNIQYF

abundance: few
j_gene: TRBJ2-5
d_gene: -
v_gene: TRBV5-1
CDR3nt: TGCGCCAGCAGTCCTGGGGACAACCAAGAGACCCAGTACTTC
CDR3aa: CASSPGDNQETQYF

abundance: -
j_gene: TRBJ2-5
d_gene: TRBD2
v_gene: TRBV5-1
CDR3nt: TGCGCCAGCAGCGTTCTAGCGGGGGGGCTTGTAGGAGAGACCCAGTACTTC
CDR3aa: CASSVLAGGLVGETQYF

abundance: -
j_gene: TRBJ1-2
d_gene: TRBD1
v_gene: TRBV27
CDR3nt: TGTGCCAGCAGCAGACAGGGAGAAGGCTACACCTTC
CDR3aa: CASSRQGEGYTF

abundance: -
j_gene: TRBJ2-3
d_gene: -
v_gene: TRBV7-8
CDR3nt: TGTGCCAGCAGCTTAGGATACTCAGGTGGGAGAATCAGAGATACGCAGTATTTT
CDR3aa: CASSLGYSGGRIRDTQYF

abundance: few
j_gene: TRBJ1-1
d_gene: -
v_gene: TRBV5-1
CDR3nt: TGCGCCAGCAGCAGCGGATCAGGGGAGAACACTGAAGCTTTCTTT
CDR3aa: CASSSGSGENTEAFF

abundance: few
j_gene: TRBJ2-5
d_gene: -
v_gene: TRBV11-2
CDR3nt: TGTGCCAGCAGCTTAGATCTAGGGGTGGAGACCCAGTACTTC
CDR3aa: CASSLDLGVETQYF

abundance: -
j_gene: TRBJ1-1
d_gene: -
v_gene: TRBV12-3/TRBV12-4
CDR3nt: TGTGCCAGCAGTCTCAGCGAAAAGGTAGCTTTCTTT
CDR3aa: CASSLSEKVAFF

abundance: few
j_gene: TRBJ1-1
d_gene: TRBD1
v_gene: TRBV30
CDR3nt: TGTGCCTGGAGTCTAGACAGGGTGGGCACTGAAGCTTTCTTT
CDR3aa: CAWSLDRVGTEAFF

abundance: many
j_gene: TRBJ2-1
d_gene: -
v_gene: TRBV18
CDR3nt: TGTGCCAGCTCACTGGGGATACGATCCTACAATGAGCAGTTCTTC
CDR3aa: CASSLGIRSYNEQFF

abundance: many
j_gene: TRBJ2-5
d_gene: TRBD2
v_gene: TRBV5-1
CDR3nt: TGCGCCAGCAGCTCATGGGAGGGAACGGAGACCCAGTACTTC
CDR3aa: CASSSWEGTETQYF

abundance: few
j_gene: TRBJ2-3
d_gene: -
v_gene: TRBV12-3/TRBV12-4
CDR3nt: TGTGCCAGCAGTCCAGCACCGAGCACAGATACGCAGTATTTT
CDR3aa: CASSPAPSTDTQYF

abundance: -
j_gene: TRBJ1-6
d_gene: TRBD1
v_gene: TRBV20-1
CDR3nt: TGCAGTGCCGAGGGACAGGAAGATTCACCCCTCCACTTT
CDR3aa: CSAEGQEDSPLHF

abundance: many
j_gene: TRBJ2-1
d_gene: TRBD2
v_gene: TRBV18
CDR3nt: TGTGCCAGCTCACCACGGGGGGGATTAAACAATGAGCAGTTCTTC
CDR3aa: CASSPRGGLNNEQFF

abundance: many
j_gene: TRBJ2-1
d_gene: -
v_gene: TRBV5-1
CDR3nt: TGCGCCAGCAGCTTGGGTGGCAATGAGCAGTTCTTC
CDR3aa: CASSLGGNEQFF

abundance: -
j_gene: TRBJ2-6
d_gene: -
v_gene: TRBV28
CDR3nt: TGTGCCAGCAGTTCCCGGGGTACCGGGGCCAACGTCCTGGCTTTC
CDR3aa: CASSSRGTGANVLAF

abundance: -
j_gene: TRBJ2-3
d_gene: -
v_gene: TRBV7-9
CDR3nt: TGTGCCAGCAGCATCTATTCCGGGCTGGGCTCGGATACGCAGTATTTT
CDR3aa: CASSIYSGLGSDTQYF

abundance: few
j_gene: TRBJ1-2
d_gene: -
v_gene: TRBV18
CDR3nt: TGTGCCAGCTCACCCAGGGGAAGTTGGGATGGCTACACCTTC
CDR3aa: CASSPRGSWDGYTF

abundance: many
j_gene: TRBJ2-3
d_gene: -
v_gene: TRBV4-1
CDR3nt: TGCGCCAGCAGCCAAGAGGAAAACAGGGTAGGGACAGATACGCAGTATTTT
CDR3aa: CASSQEENRVGTDTQYF

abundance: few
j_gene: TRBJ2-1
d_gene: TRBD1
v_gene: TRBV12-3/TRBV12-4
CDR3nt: TGTGCCAGCAGGACGACAGGGAACGGGGCTGAGCAGTTCTTC
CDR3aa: CASRTTGNGAEQFF

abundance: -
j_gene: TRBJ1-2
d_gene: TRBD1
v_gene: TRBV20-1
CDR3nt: TGCAGTGCTAGGGGTCTGCCAGGGGGCGGATATGGCTACACCTTC
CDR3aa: CSARGLPGGGYGYTF

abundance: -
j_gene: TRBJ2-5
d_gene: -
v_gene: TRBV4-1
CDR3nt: TGCGCCAGCAGCCAAGTCACACCGGGTAGTGAGACCCAGTACTTC
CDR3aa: CASSQVTPGSETQYF

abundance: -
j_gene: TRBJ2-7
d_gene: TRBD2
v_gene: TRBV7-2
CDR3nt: TGTGCCAGCAGCTCCGGGGGAGGGTTGCCCCGCGAGCAGTACTTC
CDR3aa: CASSSGGGLPREQYF

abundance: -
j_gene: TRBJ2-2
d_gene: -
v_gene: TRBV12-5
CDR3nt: TGTGCTAGTATCGGGGGAGACGGGGAGCTGTTTTTT
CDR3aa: CASIGGDGELFF

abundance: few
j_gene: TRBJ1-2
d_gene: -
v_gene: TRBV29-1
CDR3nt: TGCAGCGTTGAAGACCCAGGGAAGGGGAAGGATGGCTACACCTTC
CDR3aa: CSVEDPGKGKDGYTF